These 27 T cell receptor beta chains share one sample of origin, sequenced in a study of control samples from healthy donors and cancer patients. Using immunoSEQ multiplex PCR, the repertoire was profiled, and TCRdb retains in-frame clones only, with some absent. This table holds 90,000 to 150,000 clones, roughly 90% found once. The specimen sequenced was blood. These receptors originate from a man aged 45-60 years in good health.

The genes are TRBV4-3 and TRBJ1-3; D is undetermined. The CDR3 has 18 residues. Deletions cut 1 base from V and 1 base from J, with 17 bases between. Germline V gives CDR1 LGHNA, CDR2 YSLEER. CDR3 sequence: CASSQGTNRAGSGNTIYF. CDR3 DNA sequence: TGCGCCAGCAGCCAAGGAACGAATCGGGCTGGTTCTGGAAACACCATATATTTT.

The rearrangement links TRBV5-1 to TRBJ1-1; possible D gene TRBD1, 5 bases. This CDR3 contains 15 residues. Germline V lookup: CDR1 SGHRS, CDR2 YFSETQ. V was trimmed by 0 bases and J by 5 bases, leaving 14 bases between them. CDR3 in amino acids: CASSLAVGVGTEAFF. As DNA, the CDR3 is TGCGCCAGCAGCTTGGCCGTGGGGGTTGGGACTGAAGCTTTCTTT. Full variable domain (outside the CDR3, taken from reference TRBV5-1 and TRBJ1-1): KAGVTQTPRYLIKTRGQQVTLSCSPISGHRSVSWYQQTPGQGLQFLFEYFSETQRNKGNFPGRFSGRQFSNSRSEMNVSTLELGDSALYLCASSLAVGVGTEAFFGQGTRLTVV.

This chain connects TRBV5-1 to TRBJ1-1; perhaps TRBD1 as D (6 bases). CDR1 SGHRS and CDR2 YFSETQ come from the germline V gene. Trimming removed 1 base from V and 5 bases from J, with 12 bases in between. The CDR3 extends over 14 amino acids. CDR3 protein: CASSLSQGRTEAFF. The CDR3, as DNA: TGCGCCAGCAGCTTGAGTCAGGGGAGGACTGAAGCTTTCTTT.

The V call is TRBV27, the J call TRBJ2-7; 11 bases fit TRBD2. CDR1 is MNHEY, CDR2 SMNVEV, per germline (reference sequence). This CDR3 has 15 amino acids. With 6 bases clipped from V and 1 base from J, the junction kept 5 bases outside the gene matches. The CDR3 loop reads CASRPTSGVSYEQYF. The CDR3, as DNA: TGTGCCAGCAGGCCGACTAGCGGGGTTTCCTACGAGCAGTACTTC.

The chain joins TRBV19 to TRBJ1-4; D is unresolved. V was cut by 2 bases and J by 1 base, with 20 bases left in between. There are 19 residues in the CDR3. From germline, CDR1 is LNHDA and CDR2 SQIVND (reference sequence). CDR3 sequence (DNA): TGTGCCAGTAGTATAACGAACACGATGAGAAGGAAAACTAATGAAAAACTGTTTTTT. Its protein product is CASSITNTMRRKTNEKLFF.

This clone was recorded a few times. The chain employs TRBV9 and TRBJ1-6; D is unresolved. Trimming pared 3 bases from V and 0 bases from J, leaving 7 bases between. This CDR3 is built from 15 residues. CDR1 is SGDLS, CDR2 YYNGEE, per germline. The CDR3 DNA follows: TGTGCCAGCAGCGACTCGAGCTCCTATAATTCACCCCTCCACTTT. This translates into CASSDSSSYNSPLHF. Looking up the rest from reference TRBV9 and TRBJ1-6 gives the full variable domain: DSGVTQTPKHLITATGQRVTLRCSPRSGDLSVYWYQQSLDQGLQFLIQYYNGEERAKGNILERFSAQQFPDLHSELNLSSLELGDSALYFCASSDSSSYNSPLHFGNGTRLTVT.

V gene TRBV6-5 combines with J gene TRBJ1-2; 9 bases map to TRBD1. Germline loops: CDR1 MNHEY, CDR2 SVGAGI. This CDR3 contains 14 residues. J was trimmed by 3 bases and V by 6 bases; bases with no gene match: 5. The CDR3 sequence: CASRSNRGHYGYTF. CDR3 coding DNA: TGTGCCAGCAGATCAAACAGGGGGCACTATGGCTACACCTTC.

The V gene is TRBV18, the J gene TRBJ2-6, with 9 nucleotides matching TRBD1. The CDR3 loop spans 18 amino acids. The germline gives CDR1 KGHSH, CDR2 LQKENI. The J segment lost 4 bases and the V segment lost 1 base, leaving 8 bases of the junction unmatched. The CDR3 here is CASSPRDRDDSGANVLTF. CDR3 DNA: TGTGCCAGCTCACCACGGGACAGGGATGACTCGGGGGCCAACGTCCTGACTTTC.

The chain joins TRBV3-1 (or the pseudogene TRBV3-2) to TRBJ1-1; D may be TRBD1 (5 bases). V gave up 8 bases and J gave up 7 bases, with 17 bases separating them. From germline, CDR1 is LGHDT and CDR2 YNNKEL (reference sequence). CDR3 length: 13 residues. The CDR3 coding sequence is TGTGCCAGCGCACTACGAGTGGGGGTTGAAGCTTTCTTT. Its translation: CASALRVGVEAFF.

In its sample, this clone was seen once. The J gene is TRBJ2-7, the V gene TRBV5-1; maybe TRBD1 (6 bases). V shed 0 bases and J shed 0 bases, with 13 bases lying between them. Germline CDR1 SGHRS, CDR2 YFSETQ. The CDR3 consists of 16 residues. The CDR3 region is CASSLEPDSFSYEQYF. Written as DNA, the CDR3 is TGCGCCAGCAGCTTGGAACCGGACAGTTTCTCCTACGAGCAGTACTTC.

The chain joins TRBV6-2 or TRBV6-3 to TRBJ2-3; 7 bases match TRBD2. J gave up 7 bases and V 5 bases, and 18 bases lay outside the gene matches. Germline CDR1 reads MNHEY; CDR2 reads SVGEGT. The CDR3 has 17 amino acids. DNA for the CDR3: TGTGCCAGCAGTCCCACCTTTGGGGGGGAGGGTCAAAATACGCAGTATTTT. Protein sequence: CASSPTFGGEGQNTQYF.

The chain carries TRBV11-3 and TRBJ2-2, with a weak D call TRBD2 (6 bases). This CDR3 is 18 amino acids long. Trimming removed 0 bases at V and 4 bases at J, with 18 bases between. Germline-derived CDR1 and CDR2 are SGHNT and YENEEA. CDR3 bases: TGTGCCAGCAGCTTAGAGGCGCGGGACTCCCGAGCCACCGGGGAGCTGTTTTTT. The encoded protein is CASSLEARDSRATGELFF.

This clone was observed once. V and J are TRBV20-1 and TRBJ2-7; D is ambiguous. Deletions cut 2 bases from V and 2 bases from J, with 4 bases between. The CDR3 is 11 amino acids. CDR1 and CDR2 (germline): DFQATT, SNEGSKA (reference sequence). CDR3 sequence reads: CSARLPYEQYF. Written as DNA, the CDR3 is TGCAGTGCTAGACTCCCCTACGAGCAGTACTTC.

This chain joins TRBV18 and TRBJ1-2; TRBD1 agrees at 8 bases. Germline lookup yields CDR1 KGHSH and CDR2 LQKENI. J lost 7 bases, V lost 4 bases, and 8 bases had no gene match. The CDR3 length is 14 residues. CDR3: CASSLAGGNSGYTF. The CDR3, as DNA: TGTGCCAGCTCACTGGCAGGGGGCAATTCTGGCTACACCTTC.

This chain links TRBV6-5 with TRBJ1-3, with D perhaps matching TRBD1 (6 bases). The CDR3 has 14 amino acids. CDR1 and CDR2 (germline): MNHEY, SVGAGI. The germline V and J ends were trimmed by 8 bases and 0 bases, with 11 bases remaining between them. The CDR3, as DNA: TGTGCCAGCTCGGACAGCCTCTCTGGAAACACCATATATTTT. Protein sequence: CASSDSLSGNTIYF.

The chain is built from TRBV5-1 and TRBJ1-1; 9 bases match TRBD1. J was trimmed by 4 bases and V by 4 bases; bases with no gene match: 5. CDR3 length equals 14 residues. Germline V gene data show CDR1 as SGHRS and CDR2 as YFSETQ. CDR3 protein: CASSPGQGFTEAFF. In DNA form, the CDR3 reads TGCGCCAGCAGCCCGGGACAGGGTTTCACTGAAGCTTTCTTT.

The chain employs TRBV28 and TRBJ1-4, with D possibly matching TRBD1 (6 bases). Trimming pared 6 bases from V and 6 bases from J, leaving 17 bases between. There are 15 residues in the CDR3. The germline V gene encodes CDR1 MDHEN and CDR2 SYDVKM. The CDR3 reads CASSYPGVNDEKLFF. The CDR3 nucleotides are TGTGCCAGCAGCTACCCAGGGGTCAATGATGAAAAACTGTTTTTT.

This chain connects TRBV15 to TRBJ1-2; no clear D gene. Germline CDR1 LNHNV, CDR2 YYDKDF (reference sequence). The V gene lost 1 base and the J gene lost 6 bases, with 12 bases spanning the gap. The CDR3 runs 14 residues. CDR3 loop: CATSRGQYSHGYTF. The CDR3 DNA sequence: TGTGCCACCAGCAGAGGCCAATACTCGCATGGCTACACCTTC.

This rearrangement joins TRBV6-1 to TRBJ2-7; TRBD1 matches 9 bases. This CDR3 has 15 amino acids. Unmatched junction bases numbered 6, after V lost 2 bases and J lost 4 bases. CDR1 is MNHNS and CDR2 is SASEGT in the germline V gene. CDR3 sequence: CASSETTGGPYEQYF. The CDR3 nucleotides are TGTGCCAGCAGTGAAACTACAGGGGGCCCATACGAGCAGTACTTC.

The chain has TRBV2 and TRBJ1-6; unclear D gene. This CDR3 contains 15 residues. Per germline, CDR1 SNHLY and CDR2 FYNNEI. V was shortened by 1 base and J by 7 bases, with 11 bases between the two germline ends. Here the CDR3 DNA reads TGTGCCAGCAGTGAAGAGTCCGGGAACAATTCACCCCTCCACTTT. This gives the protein CASSEESGNNSPLHF.

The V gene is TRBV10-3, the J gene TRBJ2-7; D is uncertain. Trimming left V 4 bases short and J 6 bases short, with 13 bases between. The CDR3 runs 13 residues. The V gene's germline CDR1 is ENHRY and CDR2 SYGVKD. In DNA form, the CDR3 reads TGTGCCATCAGTGTATTGGGCGAAGGCGAGCAGTACTTC. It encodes CAISVLGEGEQYF.

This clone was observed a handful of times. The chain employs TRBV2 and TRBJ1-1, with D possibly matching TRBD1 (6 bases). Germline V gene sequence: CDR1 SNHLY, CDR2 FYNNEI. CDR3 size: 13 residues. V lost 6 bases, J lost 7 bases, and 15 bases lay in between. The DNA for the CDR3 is TGTGCCAGCAGCGACACAGGGCGGGGTGAAGCTTTCTTT. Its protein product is CASSDTGRGEAFF.

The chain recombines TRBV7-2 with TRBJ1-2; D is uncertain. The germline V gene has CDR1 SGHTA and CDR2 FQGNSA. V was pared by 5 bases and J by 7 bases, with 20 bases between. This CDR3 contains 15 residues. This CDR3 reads CASSPAVRESSGYTF. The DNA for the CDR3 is TGTGCCAGCAGCCCGGCGGTGCGGGAAAGTTCTGGCTACACCTTC. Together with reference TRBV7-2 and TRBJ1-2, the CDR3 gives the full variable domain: GAGVSQSPSNKVTEKGKDVELRCDPISGHTALYWYRQSLGQGLEFLIYFQGNSAPDKSGLPSDRFSAERTGGSVSTLTIQRTQQEDSAVYLCASSPAVRESSGYTFGSGTRLTVV.

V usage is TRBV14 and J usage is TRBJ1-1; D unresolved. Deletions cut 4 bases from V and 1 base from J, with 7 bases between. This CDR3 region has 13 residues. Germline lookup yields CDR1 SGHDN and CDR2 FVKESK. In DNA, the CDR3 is TGTGCCAGCAGCCTCGACAAGAACACTGAAGCTTTCTTT. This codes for CASSLDKNTEAFF. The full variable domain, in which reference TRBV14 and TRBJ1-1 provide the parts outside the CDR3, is EAGVTQFPSHSVIEKGQTVTLRCDPISGHDNLYWYRRVMGKEIKFLLHFVKESKQDESGMPNNRFLAERTGGTYSTLKVQPAELEDSGVYFCASSLDKNTEAFFGQGTRLTVV.

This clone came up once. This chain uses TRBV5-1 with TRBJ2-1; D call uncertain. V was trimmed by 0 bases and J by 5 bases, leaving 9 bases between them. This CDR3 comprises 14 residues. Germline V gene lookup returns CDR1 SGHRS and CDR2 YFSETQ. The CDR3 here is CASSLAGGDNEQFF. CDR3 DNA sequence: TGCGCCAGCAGCTTGGCCGGCGGTGACAATGAGCAGTTCTTC.

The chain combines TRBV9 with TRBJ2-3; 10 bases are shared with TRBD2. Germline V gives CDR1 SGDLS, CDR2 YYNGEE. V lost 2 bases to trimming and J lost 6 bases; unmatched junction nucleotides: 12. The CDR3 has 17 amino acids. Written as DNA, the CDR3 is TGTGCCAGCAGCGTTTTCGTGAGCGGGGGGGTTTCGGATACGCAGTATTTT. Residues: CASSVFVSGGVSDTQYF.

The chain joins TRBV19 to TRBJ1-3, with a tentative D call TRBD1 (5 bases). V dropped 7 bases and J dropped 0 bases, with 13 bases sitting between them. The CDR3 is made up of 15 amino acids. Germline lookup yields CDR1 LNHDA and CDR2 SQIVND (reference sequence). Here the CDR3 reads CASTRGAFSGNTIYF. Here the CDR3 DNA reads TGTGCCAGTACCCGCGGGGCCTTCTCTGGAAACACCATATATTTT.